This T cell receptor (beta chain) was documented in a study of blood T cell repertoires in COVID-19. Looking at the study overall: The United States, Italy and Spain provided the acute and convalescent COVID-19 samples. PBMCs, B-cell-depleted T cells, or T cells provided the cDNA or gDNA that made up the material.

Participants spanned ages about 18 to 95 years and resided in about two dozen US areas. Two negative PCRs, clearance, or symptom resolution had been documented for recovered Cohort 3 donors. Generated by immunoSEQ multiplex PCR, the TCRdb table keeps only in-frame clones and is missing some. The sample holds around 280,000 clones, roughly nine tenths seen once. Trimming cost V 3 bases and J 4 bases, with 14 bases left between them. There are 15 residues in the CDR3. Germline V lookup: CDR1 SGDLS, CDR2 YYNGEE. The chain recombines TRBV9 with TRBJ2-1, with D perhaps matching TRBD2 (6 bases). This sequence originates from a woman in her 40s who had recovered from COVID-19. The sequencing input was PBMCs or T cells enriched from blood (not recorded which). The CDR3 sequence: CASSARGIPYNEQFF. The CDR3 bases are TGTGCCAGCAGCGCGCGCGGGATTCCATACAATGAGCAGTTCTTC.